These 23 T cell receptor beta chains originate from one sample sequenced in a study of cytomegalovirus exposure and HLA in healthy donors. Both 60 Vbeta primers and 13 Jbeta primers went into the PCR. The data were produced by immunoSEQ multiplex PCR, yet TCRdb's version contains in-frame clones alone and is incomplete. The sample has 150,000 to 200,000 clones, 65% to 80% seen once. Sequences were obtained from PBMCs. The receptors shown here come from a man between 40 and 49 years old in good health and CMV-seronegative.

J is TRBJ2-7 and V is TRBV19; a possible D gene is TRBD1 (5 bases). The V end was cut by 0 bases, the J end by 0 bases, with 12 bases between. CDR1 is LNHDA and CDR2 is SQIVND in the germline V gene (reference sequence). The CDR3 is 16 residues long. CDR3 nucleotides: TGTGCCAGTAGTATAGATCCGGACAAAATCTCCTACGAGCAGTACTTC. Its translation is CASSIDPDKISYEQYF.

This clone was recorded a few times. The rearrangement joins TRBV6-5 to TRBJ1-1; D perhaps matches TRBD1 (6 bases). This CDR3 spans 15 amino acids. The V end was cut by 4 bases, the J end by 1 base, with 13 bases between. Germline V lookup: CDR1 MNHEY, CDR2 SVGAGI. The CDR3 DNA reads as TGTGCCAGCAGTTTCCAGATGACAGGGAACACTGAAGCTTTCTTT. Translating it yields CASSFQMTGNTEAFF.

A note on this clone: In the same sample, other DNA sequences code for this CDR3. The CDR3: CASSYSRTGPYEQYF. CDR3 DNA sequence: TGTGCCAGCAGTTACTCCCGGACAGGTCCCTACGAGCAGTACTTC. J is TRBJ2-7 and V is TRBV6-5; 7 nucleotides align to TRBD1. V trimming: 0 bases; J trimming: 2 bases; junction bases outside the gene matches: 4. Germline CDR1 MNHEY, CDR2 SVGAGI. The length of the CDR3 is 15 residues.

This clone was observed once. V is TRBV5-1 and J is TRBJ2-3; TRBD2 matches at 7 bases. Trimming removed 0 bases from V and 5 bases from J; junction bases left unmatched: 3. Germline values: CDR1 SGHRS, CDR2 YFSETQ. This CDR3 spans 14 amino acids. DNA of the CDR3: TGCGCCAGCAGCTTGGAGATAGCGGGAGATACGCAGTATTTT. This sequence encodes CASSLEIAGDTQYF.

The chain combines TRBV30 with TRBJ1-2; tentatively, D is TRBD1 (5 bases). Trimming removed 3 bases at V and 7 bases at J, with 9 bases between. The germline V gene has CDR1 GTSNPN and CDR2 SVGIG (reference sequence). CDR3 size: 11 residues. The CDR3, as DNA: TGTGCCTGGAGCCCCAGGGTTGGCTACACCTTC. Translation gives CAWSPRVGYTF.

With regard to this clone: The junction does not match germline at one end; this may be a read error. The V and J genes are TRBV14 and TRBJ2-7; 8 nucleotides agree with TRBD1. Germline values: CDR1 SGHDN, CDR2 FVKESK. The CDR3 totals 12 residues. The DNA for the CDR3 is TGTGCCAGCAGCCCCACAGGGGGAAAGGCGCACTTC. Amino acids: CASSPTGGKAHF.

The chain links TRBV2 to TRBJ1-5; maybe TRBD1 (6 bases). The CDR3 sequence is 12 residues long. Trimming left V 6 bases short and J 9 bases short, with 12 bases between. Germline V gives CDR1 SNHLY, CDR2 FYNNEI. Here the CDR3 DNA reads TGTGCCAGCAGCCCAGGGGAGCCGCCCCAGCATTTT. It codes for CASSPGEPPQHF.

This rearrangement joins TRBV21-1 to TRBJ2-7; the table calls TRBD2, which could not be checked here. TRBV21-1 is given as a pseudogene. The length of the CDR3 is 16 residues. CDR3 residues: CASSKDPRGRTSEQYF. The CDR3, as DNA: TGTGCCAGCAGCAAGGACCCGAGAGGGCGGACGTCCGAGCAGTACTTC.

The chain uses TRBV5-1 and TRBJ1-1; TRBD1 is a possible D gene (6 bases). Deletions cut 0 bases from V and 1 base from J, with 7 bases between. The CDR3 consists of 14 residues. The germline V gene has CDR1 SGHRS and CDR2 YFSETQ. For the CDR3, the DNA is TGCGCCAGCAGCTTGGTACAGGGGAACACTGAAGCTTTCTTT. It specifies CASSLVQGNTEAFF.

This clone has a single count. This chain links TRBV7-2 with TRBJ2-2; a possible D gene is TRBD2 (7 bases). The CDR3 totals 16 residues. Trimming took 3 bases from V and 4 from J, leaving 15 bases between them. Germline V CDR1 and CDR2: SGHTA, FQGNSA. CDR3 loop: CASSFRPGGLTGELFF. The CDR3 coding sequence is TGTGCCAGCAGCTTTCGTCCGGGGGGCCTCACCGGGGAGCTGTTTTTT.

This chain connects TRBV7-8 to TRBJ2-7; 14 bases are shared with TRBD2. The CDR3 runs 18 residues. Germline CDR1 reads SGHVS; CDR2 reads FQNEAQ. The V and J ends lost 5 bases and 2 bases, in that order; junction bases with no gene match: 11. CDR3 nucleotides: TGTGCCAGCAGCATGACTAGCGGGGGGGGGCAGATTCCCTACGAGCAGTACTTC. Protein: CASSMTSGGGQIPYEQYF.

The chain uses TRBV5-5 and TRBJ1-2; no clear D gene. With 1 base removed from V and 0 bases from J, the gap between germline ends came to 13 bases. CDR1 and CDR2 (germline): SGHKS, YYEKEE (reference sequence). The CDR3 spans 16 residues. CDR3 in DNA: TGTGCCAGCAGCTTGTACACCCTCCGCTCTAACTATGGCTACACCTTC. This translates into CASSLYTLRSNYGYTF.

The rearrangement links TRBV11-2 to TRBJ2-2; 9 positions agree with TRBD2. With 6 bases clipped from V and 0 bases from J, the junction kept 11 bases outside the gene matches. CDR1 is SGHAT and CDR2 is FQNNGV in the germline V gene. CDR3 length: 18 residues. CDR3 protein: CASRKLGLAGTNTGELFF. CDR3 DNA: TGTGCCAGCAGGAAACTGGGGCTAGCGGGGACGAACACCGGGGAGCTGTTTTTT.

This clone came up a few times. The V and J genes are TRBV7-2 and TRBJ2-1; 13 bases are shared with TRBD2. The CDR3 is 17 residues long. The junction had 7 bases not matched to a gene; V was cut back by 5 bases and J by 3 bases. The germline V gene encodes CDR1 SGHTA and CDR2 FQGNSA. The CDR3: CASSPGTSGTFYNEQFF. CDR3 nucleotide sequence: TGTGCCAGCAGCCCCGGGACTAGCGGGACTTTCTACAATGAGCAGTTCTTC.

The chain employs TRBV27 and TRBJ2-1, with 9 bases aligning to TRBD2. Germline V gene lookup returns CDR1 MNHEY and CDR2 SMNVEV (reference sequence). V was pared by 5 bases and J by 6 bases, with 8 bases of the junction left unmatched. The CDR3 loop spans 15 amino acids. This CDR3 is CASSPQRGARNEQFF. In DNA form, the CDR3 reads TGTGCCAGCAGTCCACAGCGGGGGGCCCGCAATGAGCAGTTCTTC.

This clone came up once. The chain couples TRBV5-4 to TRBJ2-2, with TRBD1 matching over 10 bases. V lost 5 bases and J lost 7; bases outside the gene matches: 8. The CDR3 spans 15 residues. Per the germline V gene, CDR1 is SGHNT and CDR2 is YYREEE (reference sequence). The CDR3 coding sequence is TGTGCCAGCAGTAAGACAGGGGGCGCTCTCGGGGAGCTGTTTTTT. This translates into CASSKTGGALGELFF.

The chain links TRBV5-1 to TRBJ1-1; D perhaps matches TRBD1 (5 bases). The CDR3 length is 11 residues. Deletions cut 7 bases from V and 4 bases from J, with 8 bases between. Germline CDR1 is SGHRS and CDR2 is YFSETQ. The CDR3 bases are TGCGCCAGCCGACAGTTCACTGAAGCTTTCTTT. Protein: CASRQFTEAFF.

This sequence joins TRBV6-1 and TRBJ2-7, with TRBD2 matching 7 bases. This CDR3 region has 12 residues. The germline V gene has CDR1 MNHNS and CDR2 SASEGT. V shed 5 bases, J shed 6 bases, and the junction held 4 bases outside the gene matches. CDR3 bases: TGTGCCAGCAGTTTCCCGGGGGGCGAGCAGTACTTC. Its protein product is CASSFPGGEQYF.

The sample holds a few counts of this clone. The chain joins TRBV21-1 to TRBJ2-1; the table's D call, TRBD1, was not checked against the DNA. TRBV21-1 counts as a pseudogene. The CDR3 totals 15 residues. CDR3 loop: CASSKEASGQGEPFF. Written as DNA, the CDR3 is TGTGCCAGCAGCAAAGAGGCATCGGGACAGGGGGAACCGTTCTTC.

The rearrangement links TRBV6-1 to TRBJ1-2; no clear D. V gave up 3 bases and J gave up 4 bases, with 12 bases separating them. From germline, CDR1 is MNHNS and CDR2 SASEGT. CDR3 length: 14 amino acids. For the CDR3, the DNA is TGTGCCAGCAGTGATCAGCACAGTTCCTATGGCTACACCTTC. As protein: CASSDQHSSYGYTF.

V usage is TRBV6-1 and J usage is TRBJ2-3; D is unresolved. Germline CDR1 reads MNHNS; CDR2 reads SASEGT. The CDR3 runs to 15 residues. Trimming took 3 bases from V and 2 from J, leaving 12 bases between them. The CDR3 is CASSDPGSLTDTQYF. DNA for the CDR3: TGTGCCAGCAGTGATCCAGGATCCCTCACAGATACGCAGTATTTT.

This sequence joins TRBV30 and TRBJ1-6, with TRBD1 matching over 7 bases. The CDR3 has 16 amino acids. Germline V lookup: CDR1 GTSNPN, CDR2 SVGIG (reference sequence). The J segment lost 0 bases and the V segment lost 2 bases, leaving 4 bases of the junction unmatched. CDR3 sequence reads: CAWSRDSLSYNSPLHF. Here the CDR3 DNA reads TGTGCCTGGAGTCGGGACAGCCTCTCCTATAATTCACCCCTCCACTTT.

This chain links TRBV5-1 with TRBJ2-7; D gene uncertain. This CDR3 contains 13 residues. The germline gives CDR1 SGHRS, CDR2 YFSETQ. V lost 3 bases and J lost 5, with 12 bases in between. The CDR3 nucleotides read TGCGCCAGCAGCTCTACAGCTACCCACGAGCAGTACTTC. It specifies CASSSTATHEQYF. The variable domain in full, with the rest retrieved from reference TRBV5-1 and TRBJ2-7, is KAGVTQTPRYLIKTRGQQVTLSCSPISGHRSVSWYQQTPGQGLQFLFEYFSETQRNKGNFPGRFSGRQFSNSRSEMNVSTLELGDSALYLCASSSTATHEQYFGPGTRLTVT.